One TCR beta chain is described in this entry. This record comes from a study of blood T cell repertoires in COVID-19. Study overall: The United States, Italy and Spain supplied acute and convalescent COVID-19 samples. Sources were T cells, B-cell-depleted T cells, or PBMCs; the material itself was cDNA or gDNA.

In the original workflow: By means of reference gene primer amplification, nucleated cell counts were estimated. Assay: immunoSEQ multiplex PCR; the TCRdb copy retains only in-frame clones and omits some. V, J and clone size reflect that table, while D and trimming were determined from the DNA. The table shows fewer than 200,000 clones, with roughly 81% occurring only once. Germline V gene sequence: CDR1 SGHNT, CDR2 YENEEA. The CDR3 is 15 residues long. J gave up 4 bases and V 7 bases, and 10 bases lay outside the gene matches. Sequencing input: peripheral blood. J is TRBJ1-1 and V is TRBV11-3, with 9 bases matching TRBD1. The TCR sequence derives from a woman older than 75 with COVID-19, enrolled during active disease. The CDR3 region is CASTLEQGAITEAFF. The CDR3 DNA sequence: TGTGCCAGCACCCTTGAACAGGGGGCGATCACTGAAGCTTTCTTT.